A single sample is the source of the 3 T cell receptor beta chains below, sequenced in a study of blood T cell repertoires in COVID-19. The assay was immunoSEQ multiplex PCR, and TCRdb's table has in-frame clones only and misses some. The table records more than 85,000 clones, 70% to 90% of them present only once. The sample consisted of peripheral blood. The receptors were gathered from a man aged 50 or older with active or convalescent COVID-19.

CDR3 DNA: TGTGCCAGCAGCCCCCGACTAGCGGGGGGGGAGACCCAGTACTTC. It yields the protein CASSPRLAGGETQYF. The chain has TRBV7-2 and TRBJ2-5; 14 bases agree with TRBD2. Trimming cost V 5 bases and J 5 bases; bases outside gene matches: 4. Germline loops: CDR1 SGHTA, CDR2 FQGNSA. The CDR3 has 15 amino acids.

The chain joins TRBV29-1 to TRBJ1-5; 9 nucleotides agree with TRBD1. The germline V gene has CDR1 SQVTM and CDR2 ANQGSEA. CDR3 length: 14 amino acids. The CDR3, as DNA: TGCAGTGCCCAGGGACAGGGAGCCAATCAGCCCCAGCATTTT. This encodes CSAQGQGANQPQHF.

V usage is TRBV11-2 and J usage is TRBJ2-1, with 7 bases matching TRBD1. CDR1 is SGHAT and CDR2 is FQNNGV in the germline V gene. The junction had 4 bases not matched to a gene; V was cut back by 1 base and J by 4 bases. This CDR3 comprises 15 residues. The CDR3 DNA is TGTGCCAGCAGCTTAGGGACAGGCATATACAATGAGCAGTTCTTC. This gives the protein CASSLGTGIYNEQFF.